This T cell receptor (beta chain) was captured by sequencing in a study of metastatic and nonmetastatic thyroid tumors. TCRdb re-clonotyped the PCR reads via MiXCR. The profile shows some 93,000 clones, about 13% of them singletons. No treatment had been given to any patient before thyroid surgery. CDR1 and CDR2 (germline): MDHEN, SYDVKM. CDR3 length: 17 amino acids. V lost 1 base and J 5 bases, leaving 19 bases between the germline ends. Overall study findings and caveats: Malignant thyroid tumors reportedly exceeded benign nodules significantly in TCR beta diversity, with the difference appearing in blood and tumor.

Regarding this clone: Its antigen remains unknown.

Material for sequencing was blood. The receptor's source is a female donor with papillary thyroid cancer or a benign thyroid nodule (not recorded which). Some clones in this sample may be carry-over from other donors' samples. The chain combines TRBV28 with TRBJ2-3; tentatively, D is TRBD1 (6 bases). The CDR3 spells CASSLSTRDTEVDTQYF. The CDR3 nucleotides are TGTGCCAGCAGTTTATCAACCCGGGACACGGAGGTAGATACGCAGTATTTT.